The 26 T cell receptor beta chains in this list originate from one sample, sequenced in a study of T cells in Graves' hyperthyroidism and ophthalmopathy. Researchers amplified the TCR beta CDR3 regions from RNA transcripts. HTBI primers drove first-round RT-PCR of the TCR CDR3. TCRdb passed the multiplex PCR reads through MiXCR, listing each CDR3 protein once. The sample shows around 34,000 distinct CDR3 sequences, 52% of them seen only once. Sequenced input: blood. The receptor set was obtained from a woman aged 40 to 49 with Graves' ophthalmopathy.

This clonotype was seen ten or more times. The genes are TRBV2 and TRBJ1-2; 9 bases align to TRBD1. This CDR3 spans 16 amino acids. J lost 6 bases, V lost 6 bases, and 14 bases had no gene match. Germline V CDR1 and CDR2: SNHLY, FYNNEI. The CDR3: CASRKTGTGKSDGYTF. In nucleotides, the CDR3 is TGTGCCAGCAGGAAAACCGGGACAGGGAAGTCGGATGGCTACACCTTC.

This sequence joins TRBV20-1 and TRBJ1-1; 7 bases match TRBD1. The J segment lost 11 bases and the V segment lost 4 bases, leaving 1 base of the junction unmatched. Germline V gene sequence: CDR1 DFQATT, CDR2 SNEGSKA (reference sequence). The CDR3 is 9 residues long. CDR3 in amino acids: CSATQGAFF. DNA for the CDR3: TGCAGTGCTACACAGGGGGCTTTCTTT.

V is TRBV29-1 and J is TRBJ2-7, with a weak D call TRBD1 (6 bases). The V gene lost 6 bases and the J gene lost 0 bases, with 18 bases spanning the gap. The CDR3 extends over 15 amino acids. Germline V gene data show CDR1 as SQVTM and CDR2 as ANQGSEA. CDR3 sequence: CSVLGQPRSSYEQYF. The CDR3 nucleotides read TGCAGCGTCCTAGGACAGCCGAGGAGCTCCTACGAGCAGTACTTC.

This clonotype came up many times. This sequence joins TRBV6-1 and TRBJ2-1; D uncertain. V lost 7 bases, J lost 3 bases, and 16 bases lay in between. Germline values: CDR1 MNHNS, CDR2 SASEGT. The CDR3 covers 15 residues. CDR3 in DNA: TGTGCCAGCAAACGAAACGACAACGACTACAATGAGCAGTTCTTC. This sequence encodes CASKRNDNDYNEQFF.

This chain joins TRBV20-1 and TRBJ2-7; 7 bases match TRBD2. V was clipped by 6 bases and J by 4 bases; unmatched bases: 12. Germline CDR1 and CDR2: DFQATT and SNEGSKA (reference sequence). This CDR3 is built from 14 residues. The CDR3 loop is CSASSFREGYEQYF. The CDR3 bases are TGCAGTGCCAGCAGTTTTAGGGAGGGGTACGAGCAGTACTTC.

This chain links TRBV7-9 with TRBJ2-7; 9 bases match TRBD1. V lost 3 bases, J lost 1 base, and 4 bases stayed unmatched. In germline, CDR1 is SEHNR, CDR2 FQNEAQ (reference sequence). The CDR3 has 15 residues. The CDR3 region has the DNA TGTGCCAGCAGCTTTTTGACAGGGGGTTCCTACGAGCAGTACTTC. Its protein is CASSFLTGGSYEQYF. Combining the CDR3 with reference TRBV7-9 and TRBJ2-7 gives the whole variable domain DTGVSQNPRHKITKRGQNVTFRCDPISEHNRLYWYRQTLGQGPEFLTYFQNEAQLEKSRLLSDRFSAERPKGSFSTLEIQRTEQGDSAMYLCASSFLTGGSYEQYFGPGTRLTVT.

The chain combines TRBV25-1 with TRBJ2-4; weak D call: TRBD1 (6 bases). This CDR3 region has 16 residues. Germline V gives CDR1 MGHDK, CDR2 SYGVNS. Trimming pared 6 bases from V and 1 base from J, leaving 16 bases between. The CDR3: CASRPSQDRAKNIQYF. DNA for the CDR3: TGTGCCAGCAGACCGAGCCAAGACAGGGCCAAAAACATTCAGTACTTC.

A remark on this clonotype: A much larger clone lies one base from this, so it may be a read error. Here the CDR3 reads CASSLSGLSTEAFF. The DNA of the CDR3 is TGTGCCAGCAGTTTATCGGGCCTGAGCACTGAAGCTTTCTTT. This chain joins TRBV27 and TRBJ1-1, with no clear D. Germline values: CDR1 MNHEY, CDR2 SMNVEV (reference sequence). The V and J ends lost 0 bases and 4 bases respectively, with 9 bases between them. There are 14 residues in the CDR3.

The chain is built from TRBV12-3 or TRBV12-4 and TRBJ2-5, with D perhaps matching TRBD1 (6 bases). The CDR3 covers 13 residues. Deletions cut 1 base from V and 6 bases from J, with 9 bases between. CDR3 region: CASSLGGRKTQYF. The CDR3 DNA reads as TGTGCCAGCAGTTTAGGGGGGCGGAAGACCCAGTACTTC.

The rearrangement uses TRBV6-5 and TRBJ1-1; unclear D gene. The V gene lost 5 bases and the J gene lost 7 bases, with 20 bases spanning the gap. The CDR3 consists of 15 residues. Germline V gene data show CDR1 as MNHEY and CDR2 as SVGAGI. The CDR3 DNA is TGTGCCAGCAGTCGACTGTCGAGTTGCTGGGGTGAAGCTTTCTTT. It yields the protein CASSRLSSCWGEAFF.

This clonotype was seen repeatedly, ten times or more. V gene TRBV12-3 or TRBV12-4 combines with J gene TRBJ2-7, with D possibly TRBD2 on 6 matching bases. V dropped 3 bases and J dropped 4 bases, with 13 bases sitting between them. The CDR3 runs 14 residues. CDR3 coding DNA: TGTGCCAGCAGTTTGAGGACTACATTGTACGAGCAGTACTTC. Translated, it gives CASSLRTTLYEQYF.

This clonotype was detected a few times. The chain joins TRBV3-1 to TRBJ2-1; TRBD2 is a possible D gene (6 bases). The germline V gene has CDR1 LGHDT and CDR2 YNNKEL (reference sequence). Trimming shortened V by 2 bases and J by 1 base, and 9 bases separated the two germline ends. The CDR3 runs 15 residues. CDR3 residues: CASSQRRGSYNEQFF. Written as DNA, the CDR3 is TGTGCCAGCAGCCAACGGCGGGGTTCCTACAATGAGCAGTTCTTC.

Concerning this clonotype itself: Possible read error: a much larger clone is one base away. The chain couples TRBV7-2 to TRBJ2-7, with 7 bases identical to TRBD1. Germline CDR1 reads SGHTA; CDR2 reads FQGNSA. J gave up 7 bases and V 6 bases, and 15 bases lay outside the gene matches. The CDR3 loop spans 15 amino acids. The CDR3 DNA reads TGTGCCAGCAGTGGTACGGGACAGACAGTTTGGGAGCAGTACTTC. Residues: CASSGTGQTVWEQYF.

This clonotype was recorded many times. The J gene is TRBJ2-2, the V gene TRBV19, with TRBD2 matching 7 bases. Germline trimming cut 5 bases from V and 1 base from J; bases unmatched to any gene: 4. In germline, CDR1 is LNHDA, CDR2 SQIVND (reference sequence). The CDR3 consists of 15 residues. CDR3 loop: CASSSRTRNTGELFF. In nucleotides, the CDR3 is TGTGCCAGTAGTTCACGGACTAGGAACACCGGGGAGCTGTTTTTT. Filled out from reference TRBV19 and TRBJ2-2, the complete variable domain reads DGGITQSPKYLFRKEGQNVTLSCEQNLNHDAMYWYRQDPGQGLRLIYYSQIVNDFQKGDIAEGYSVSREKKESFPLTVTSAQKNPTAFYLCASSSRTRNTGELFFGEGSRLTVL.

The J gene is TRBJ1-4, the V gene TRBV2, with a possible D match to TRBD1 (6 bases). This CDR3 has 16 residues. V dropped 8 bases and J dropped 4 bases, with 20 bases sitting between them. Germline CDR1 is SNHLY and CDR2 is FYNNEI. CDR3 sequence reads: CASDKAGGTDNEKLFF. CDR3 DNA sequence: TGTGCCAGCGATAAGGCGGGGGGCACAGATAATGAAAAACTGTTTTTT.

The CDR3 region has the DNA TGCAGTGCTAGAGATTACCAGACAGGGTACCTAAGCAACGAGCAGTACTTC. Encoded protein: CSARDYQTGYLSNEQYF. J is TRBJ2-7 and V is TRBV20-1; TRBD1 matches 7 bases. Germline V CDR1 and CDR2: DFQATT, SNEGSKA (reference sequence). V gave up 0 bases and J gave up 5 bases; unmatched junction bases: 16. The CDR3 extends over 17 amino acids.

The CDR3 bases are TGTGCCAGCAGCCGAACCCCCGGGGGGGGGAACACTGAAGCTTTCTTT. Translation: CASSRTPGGGNTEAFF. This sequence joins TRBV5-8 and TRBJ1-1, with a weak D call TRBD1 (5 bases). CDR3 length equals 16 residues. Trimming pared 4 bases from V and 1 base from J, leaving 17 bases between. The germline V gene encodes CDR1 SGHTS and CDR2 YDEGEE.

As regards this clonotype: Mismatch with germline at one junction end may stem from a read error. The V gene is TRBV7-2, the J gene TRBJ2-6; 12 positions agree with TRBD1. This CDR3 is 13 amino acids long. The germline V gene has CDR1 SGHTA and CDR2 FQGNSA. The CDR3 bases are TGTGCCAGCAGGGGACAGGGGGCTAACGTCCTGACTTTC. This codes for CASRGQGANVLTF.

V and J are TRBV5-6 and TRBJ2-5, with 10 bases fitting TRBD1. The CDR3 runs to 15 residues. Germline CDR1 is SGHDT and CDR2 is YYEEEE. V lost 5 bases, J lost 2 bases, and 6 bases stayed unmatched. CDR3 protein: CASRTGTGDQETQYF. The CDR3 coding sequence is TGTGCCAGCAGAACCGGGACAGGGGATCAAGAGACCCAGTACTTC.

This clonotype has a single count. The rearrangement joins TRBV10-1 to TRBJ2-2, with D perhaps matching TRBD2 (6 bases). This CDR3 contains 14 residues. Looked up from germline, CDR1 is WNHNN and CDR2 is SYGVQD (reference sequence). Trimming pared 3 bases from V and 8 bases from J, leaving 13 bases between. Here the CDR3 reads CASSDPRDSGELFF. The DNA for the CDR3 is TGCGCCAGCAGTGACCCCCGGGACTCTGGGGAGCTGTTTTTT.

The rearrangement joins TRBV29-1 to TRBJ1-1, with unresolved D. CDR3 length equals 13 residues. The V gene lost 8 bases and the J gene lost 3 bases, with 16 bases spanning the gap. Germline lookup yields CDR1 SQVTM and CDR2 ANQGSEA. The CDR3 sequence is CSSLEGMHTEAFF. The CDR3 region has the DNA TGCAGCAGTTTAGAGGGTATGCACACTGAAGCTTTCTTT.

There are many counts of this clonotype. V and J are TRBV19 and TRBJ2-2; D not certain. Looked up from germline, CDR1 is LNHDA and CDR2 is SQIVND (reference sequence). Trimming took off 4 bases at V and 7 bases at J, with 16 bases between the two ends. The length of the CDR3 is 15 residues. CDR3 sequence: CASSTPRTPVGELFF. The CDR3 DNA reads TGTGCCAGTAGTACCCCCCGAACTCCGGTCGGGGAGCTGTTTTTT.

CDR3 sequence (DNA): TGCAGCGCCGGGACAAATGGCTACACCTTC. Protein: CSAGTNGYTF. The rearrangement joins TRBV29-1 to TRBJ1-2; a weak D match, TRBD1 (6 bases). CDR1 and CDR2 (germline): SQVTM, ANQGSEA. The length of the CDR3 is 10 residues. V was clipped by 7 bases and J by 6 bases, with 9 bases between them.

CDR3 nucleotide sequence: TGTGCCACCAGCAGAAAACTAGCGGCTACCACAGATACGCAGTACTTC. This encodes CATSRKLAATTDTQYF. J is TRBJ2-7 and V is TRBV15; 8 bases are a match to TRBD2. Losses at the gene ends were 2 bases for V and 9 bases for J; bases not matched to a gene: 15. CDR1 LNHNV and CDR2 YYDKDF come from the germline V gene (reference sequence). The CDR3 loop spans 16 amino acids.

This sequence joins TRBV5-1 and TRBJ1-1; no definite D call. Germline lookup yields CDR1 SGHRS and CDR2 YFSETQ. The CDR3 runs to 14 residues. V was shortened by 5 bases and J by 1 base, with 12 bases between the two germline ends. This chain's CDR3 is CASSLSPRNTEAFF. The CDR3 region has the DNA TGCGCCAGCAGTTTGAGTCCTAGGAACACTGAAGCTTTCTTT.

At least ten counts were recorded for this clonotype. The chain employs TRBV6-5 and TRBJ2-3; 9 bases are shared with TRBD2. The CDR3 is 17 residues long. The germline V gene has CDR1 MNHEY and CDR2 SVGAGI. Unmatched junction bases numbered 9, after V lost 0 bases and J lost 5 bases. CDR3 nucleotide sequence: TGTGCCAGCAGTTACTCGGAGTCAGCGGGAGGTTTAGATACGCAGTATTTT. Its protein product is CASSYSESAGGLDTQYF.